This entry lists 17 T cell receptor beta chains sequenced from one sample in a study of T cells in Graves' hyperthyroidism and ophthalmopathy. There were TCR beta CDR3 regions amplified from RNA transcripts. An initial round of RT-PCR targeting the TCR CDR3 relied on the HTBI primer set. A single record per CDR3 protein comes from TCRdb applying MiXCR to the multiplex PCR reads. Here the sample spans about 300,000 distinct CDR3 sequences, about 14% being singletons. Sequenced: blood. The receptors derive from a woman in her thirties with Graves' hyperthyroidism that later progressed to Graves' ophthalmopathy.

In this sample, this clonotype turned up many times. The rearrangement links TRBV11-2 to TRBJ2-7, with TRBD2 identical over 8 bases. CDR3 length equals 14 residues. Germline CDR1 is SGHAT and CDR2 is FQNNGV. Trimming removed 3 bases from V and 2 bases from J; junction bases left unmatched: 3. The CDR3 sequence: CASSFSGTTYEQYF. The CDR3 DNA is TGTGCCAGCAGCTTTAGCGGGACCACCTACGAGCAGTACTTC.

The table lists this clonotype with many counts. The chain's CDR3 is CASSLGHASYEQYF. The CDR3 region has the DNA TGTGCCAGCAGCTTGGGACACGCCAGCTACGAGCAGTACTTC. V and J are TRBV3-1 and TRBJ2-7, with TRBD1 as a possible D gene (6 bases). With 5 bases removed from V and 3 bases from J, the gap between germline ends came to 14 bases. The CDR3 is made up of 14 amino acids. Germline-derived CDR1 and CDR2 are LGHDT and YNNKEL (reference sequence).

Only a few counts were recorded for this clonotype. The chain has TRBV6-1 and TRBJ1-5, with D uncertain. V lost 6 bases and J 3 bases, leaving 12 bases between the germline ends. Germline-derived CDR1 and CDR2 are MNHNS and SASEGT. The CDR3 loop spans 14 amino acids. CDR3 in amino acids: CASRDSGFNQPQHF. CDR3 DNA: TGTGCCAGCAGAGACTCAGGATTCAATCAGCCCCAGCATTTT.

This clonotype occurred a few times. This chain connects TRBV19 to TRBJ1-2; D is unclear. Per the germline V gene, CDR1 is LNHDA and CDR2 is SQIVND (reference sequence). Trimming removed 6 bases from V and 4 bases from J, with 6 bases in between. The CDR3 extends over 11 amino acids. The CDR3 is CASSDLYGYTF. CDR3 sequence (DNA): TGTGCCAGTAGCGACCTCTATGGCTACACCTTC.

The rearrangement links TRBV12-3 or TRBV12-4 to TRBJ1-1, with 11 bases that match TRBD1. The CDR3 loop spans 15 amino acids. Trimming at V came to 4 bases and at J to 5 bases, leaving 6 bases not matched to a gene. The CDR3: CASSWTGGRGTEAFF. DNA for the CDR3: TGTGCCAGCAGTTGGACAGGGGGCAGAGGGACTGAAGCTTTCTTT.

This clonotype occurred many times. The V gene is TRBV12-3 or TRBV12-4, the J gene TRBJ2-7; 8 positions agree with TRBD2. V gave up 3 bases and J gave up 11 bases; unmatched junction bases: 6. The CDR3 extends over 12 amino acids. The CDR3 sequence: CASSLGTGGEYF. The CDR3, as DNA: TGTGCCAGCAGTTTGGGGACCGGGGGGGAGTACTTC.

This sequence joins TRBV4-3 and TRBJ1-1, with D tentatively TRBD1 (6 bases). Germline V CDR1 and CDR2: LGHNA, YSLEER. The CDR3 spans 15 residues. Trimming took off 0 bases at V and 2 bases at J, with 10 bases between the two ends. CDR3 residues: CASSQDRGANTEAFF. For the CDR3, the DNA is TGCGCCAGCAGCCAAGATCGGGGGGCAAACACTGAAGCTTTCTTT.

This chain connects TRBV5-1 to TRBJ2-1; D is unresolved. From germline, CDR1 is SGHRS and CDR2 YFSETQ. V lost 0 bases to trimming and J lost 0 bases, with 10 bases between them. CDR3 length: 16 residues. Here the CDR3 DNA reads TGCGCCAGCAGCTTGGGCGGAATTAGCTCCTACAATGAGCAGTTCTTC. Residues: CASSLGGISSYNEQFF.

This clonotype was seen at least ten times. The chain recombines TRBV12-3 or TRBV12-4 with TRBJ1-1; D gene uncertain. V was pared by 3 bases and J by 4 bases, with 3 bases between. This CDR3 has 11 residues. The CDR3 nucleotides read TGTGCCAGCAGTTTCGGCACTGAAGCTTTCTTT. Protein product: CASSFGTEAFF.

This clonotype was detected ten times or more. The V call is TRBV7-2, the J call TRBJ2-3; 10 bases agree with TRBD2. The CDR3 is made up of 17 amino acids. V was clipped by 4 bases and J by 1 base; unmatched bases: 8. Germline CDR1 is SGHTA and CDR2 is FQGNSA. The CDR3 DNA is TGTGCCAGCAGCTCTATAGCGGGAGGTCAGGGCACAGATACGCAGTATTTT. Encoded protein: CASSSIAGGQGTDTQYF.

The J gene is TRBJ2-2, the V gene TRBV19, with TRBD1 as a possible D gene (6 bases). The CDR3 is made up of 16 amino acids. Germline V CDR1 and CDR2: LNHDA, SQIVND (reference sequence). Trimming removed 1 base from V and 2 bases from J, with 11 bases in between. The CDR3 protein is CASSIGPGTNTGELFF. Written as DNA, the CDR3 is TGTGCCAGTAGTATAGGCCCTGGGACAAACACCGGGGAGCTGTTTTTT.

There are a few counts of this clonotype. The CDR3 sequence is CASTRLAGISYEQYF. CDR3 nucleotide sequence: TGTGCCAGCACCCGACTAGCGGGGATCTCCTACGAGCAGTACTTC. The chain recombines TRBV7-8 with TRBJ2-7; 11 bases agree with TRBD2. The CDR3 covers 15 residues. V shed 7 bases, J shed 0 bases, and the junction held 5 bases outside the gene matches. Germline V lookup: CDR1 SGHVS, CDR2 FQNEAQ.

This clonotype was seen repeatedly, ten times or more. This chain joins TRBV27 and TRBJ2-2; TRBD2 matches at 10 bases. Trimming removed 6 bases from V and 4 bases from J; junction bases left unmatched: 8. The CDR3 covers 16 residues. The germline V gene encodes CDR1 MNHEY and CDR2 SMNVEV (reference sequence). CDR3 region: CASRVLAGSVTGELFF. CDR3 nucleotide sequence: TGTGCCAGCAGGGTACTAGCGGGATCGGTCACCGGGGAGCTGTTTTTT.

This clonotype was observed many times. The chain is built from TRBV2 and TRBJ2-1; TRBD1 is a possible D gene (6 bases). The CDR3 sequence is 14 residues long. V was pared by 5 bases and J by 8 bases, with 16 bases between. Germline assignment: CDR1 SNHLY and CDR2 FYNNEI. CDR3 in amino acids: CASSTSDSSHEQFF. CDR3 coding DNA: TGTGCCAGCAGTACCTCGGACAGTTCCCATGAGCAGTTCTTC.

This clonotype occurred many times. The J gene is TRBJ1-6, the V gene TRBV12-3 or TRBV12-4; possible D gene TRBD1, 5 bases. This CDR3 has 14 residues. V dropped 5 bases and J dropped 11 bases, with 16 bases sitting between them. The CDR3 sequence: CASSLTGLHAPLHF. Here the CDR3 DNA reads TGTGCCAGCAGTCTGACGGGACTCCACGCACCCCTCCACTTT.

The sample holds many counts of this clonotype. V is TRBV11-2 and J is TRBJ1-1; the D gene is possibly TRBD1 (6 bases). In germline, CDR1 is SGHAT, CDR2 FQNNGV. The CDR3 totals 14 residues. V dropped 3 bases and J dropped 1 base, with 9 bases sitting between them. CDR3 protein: CASSFGQTNTEAFF. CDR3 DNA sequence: TGTGCCAGCAGCTTTGGACAGACGAACACTGAAGCTTTCTTT. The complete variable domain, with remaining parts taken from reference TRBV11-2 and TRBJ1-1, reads EAGVAQSPRYKIIEKRQSVAFWCNPISGHATLYWYQQILGQGPKLLIQFQNNGVVDDSQLPKDRFSAERLKGVDSTLKIQPAKLEDSAVYLCASSFGQTNTEAFFGQGTRLTVV.

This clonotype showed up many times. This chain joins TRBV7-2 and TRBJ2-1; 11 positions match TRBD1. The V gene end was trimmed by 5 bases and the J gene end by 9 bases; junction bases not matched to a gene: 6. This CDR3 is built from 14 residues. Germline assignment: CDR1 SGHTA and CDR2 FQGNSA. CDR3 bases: TGTGCCAGCAGCCCGGACAGGGGGCAGGCTGAGCAGTTCTTC. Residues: CASSPDRGQAEQFF.